The rows below give T cell receptor beta chains drawn from one sample of a study of blood T cell repertoires in COVID-19. The data were produced by immunoSEQ multiplex PCR, yet TCRdb's version contains in-frame clones alone and is incomplete. The sample consists of about 42,000 clones, around 73% of them appearing once. The material sequenced was peripheral blood. The source of these receptors is a woman aged 70-85 years with acute or convalescent COVID-19. The conserved cysteine and the conserved F or W are not part of the CDR3 here. Fields, in order: J gene, V gene, CDR3 protein.

TRBJ2-1	TRBV15	ATSRDGGAYNEQF
TRBJ1-2	TRBV19	ASRMGQGRGDT
TRBJ1-5	TRBV18	ASSPLAGAGNQPQH
TRBJ2-5	TRBV5-1	ASSLDIVGETQY
TRBJ1-6	TRBV15	ATSVEGQVNSPLH
TRBJ1-1	TRBV7-9	ASSGLGQGTLEAF
TRBJ2-7	TRBV2	ASSAGGQVFYEQY
TRBJ1-4	TRBV19	ASSEQGSAEKLF
TRBJ2-1	TRBV27	ASSRDSPYNEQF
TRBJ2-6	TRBV19	ASSSAGTPSGANVLT
TRBJ1-5	TRBV6-6	ASSDRDTYQPQH
TRBJ2-1	TRBV2	ASVRTSGISEQF
TRBJ2-7	TRBV3-1/TRBV3-2	ASSQNGLSVSY
TRBJ1-2	TRBV28	ASRLSTAGPGGYT
TRBJ2-2	TRBV19	ASSTETGTLNTGELF
TRBJ1-6	TRBV10-3	ATSDGSYNSPLH
TRBJ1-1	TRBV5-1	ASIGPLRGDEAF
TRBJ1-2	TRBV6-5	ASKSNGEYGYT
TRBJ1-3	TRBV4-2	ASSQQQGTQGNTIY
TRBJ2-7	TRBV9	ASSPRGGFSYEQY
TRBJ2-7	TRBV5-5	ASSLATGQISYEQY
TRBJ2-7	TRBV7-3	ASSYGQGLSKQY
TRBJ1-2	TRBV5-1	ASFTADSGYT
TRBJ1-6	TRBV30	AWNRDRGYSPLH
TRBJ1-2	TRBV27	ASSLIQGGNYGYT
TRBJ1-1	TRBV7-6	ASSPNRGRFSEAF
TRBJ1-2	TRBV7-2	ASSLEPPYGYT
TRBJ2-7	TRBV4-2	ASSQERVSYEQY
TRBJ1-6	TRBV7-3	ASGQGGSYNSPLH
TRBJ1-4	TRBV4-3	ASSFAPGQGGEKLF
TRBJ2-1	TRBV10-3	AISEPGLAGYNEQF
TRBJ2-1	TRBV5-6	ASSSPGQGVRDEQF
TRBJ1-4	TRBV7-8	ASSRTGGFGEKLF
TRBJ1-6	TRBV5-6	ASSWRDRENSPLH
TRBJ1-2	TRBV15	ATSRVGQLGYT
TRBJ1-2	TRBV11-2	ASSLDGRVHYGYT
TRBJ2-1	TRBV18	ASSPPTSGLYNEQF
TRBJ2-3	TRBV19	ASNLWQGSTDTQY
TRBJ1-5	TRBV5-5	ASSLDVRGSNQPQH
TRBJ1-1	TRBV4-3	ASSHSWNTEAF
TRBJ1-5	TRBV2	ASSDFGGNQPQH
TRBJ1-6	TRBV10-3	ATGTYNSPLH
TRBJ2-7	TRBV19	ASSPGTGGSEQY
TRBJ2-2	TRBV29-1	SVPRTGGEGTGELF
TRBJ1-6	TRBV7-6	ASSLTSTGTSNSPLH
TRBJ2-3	TRBV5-6	ASSLGRVRNTQY
TRBJ2-1	TRBV29-1	SVVIGLAEQF
TRBJ1-4	TRBV28	ASSFATSPEEEKLF
TRBJ2-7	TRBV6-2/TRBV6-3	ASSHSSGSYEQY
TRBJ1-4	TRBV7-8	ASSLAGQGEKLF
TRBJ2-7	TRBV6-6	ASSYLDRTYEQY
TRBJ2-2	TRBV4-1	ASRRGGSGATNTGELF